The source of this T cell receptor beta chain is a study of shared clonotypes between healthy human individuals. The CDR3 covers 16 residues. Germline CDR1 MGHDK, CDR2 SYGVNS. V shed 3 bases and J shed 0 bases, with 13 bases lying between them. Healthy adults negative for HIV, lacking recent acute infections or vaccinations, served as donors. About 90 million PBMCs per unsorted sample were used for genomic DNA. Generated by immunoSEQ multiplex PCR, the TCRdb table keeps only in-frame clones and is missing some. The repertoire includes about 500,000 clones, 70% to 80% of them detected once, and 12% sits in the top ten.

Sequencing was performed on PBMCs. The receptor was derived from a woman aged 40 to 50 in good health. Some clones in this sample may be carry-over from other donors' samples. The chain uses TRBV25-1 and TRBJ2-3; D is unclear. CDR3: CASSDRRYPSTDTQYF. DNA for the CDR3: TGTGCCAGCAGTGACCGCCGGTACCCTAGCACAGATACGCAGTATTTT.